The 27 T cell receptor beta chains reported below all come from one sample, sequenced in a study of cytomegalovirus exposure and HLA in healthy donors. PCR involved 60 Vbeta and 13 Jbeta primers. Repertoires were generated with immunoSEQ multiplex PCR, while TCRdb's copy carries only in-frame clones and drops some. The repertoire holds roughly 84,000 clones, with around three fifths as singletons. Sequences were obtained from PBMCs. The receptors were sampled from a woman in her thirties or forties in good health and CMV-seropositive.

This clone has only a few counts. The rearrangement uses TRBV2 and TRBJ1-1; unclear D gene. The CDR3 sequence is 16 residues long. Germline CDR1 reads SNHLY; CDR2 reads FYNNEI. Between the trimmed V and J ends, which lost 3 bases and 4 bases, there was a span of 18 bases. The CDR3 coding sequence is TGTGCCAGCAGTGAGGGTATAAATGGAGCTGGCACTGAAGCTTTCTTT. Translating gives CASSEGINGAGTEAFF.

The chain carries TRBV5-1 and TRBJ2-1; TRBD2 matches 14 bases. Germline V gene data show CDR1 as SGHRS and CDR2 as YFSETQ. The CDR3 spans 16 residues. Trimming at V came to 0 bases and at J to 8 bases, leaving 4 bases not matched to a gene. The DNA for the CDR3 is TGCGCCAGCAGCTTGGGGGGGACTAGCGGGAGTGATGAGCAGTTCTTC. This encodes CASSLGGTSGSDEQFF. The complete variable domain, with remaining parts taken from reference TRBV5-1 and TRBJ2-1, reads KAGVTQTPRYLIKTRGQQVTLSCSPISGHRSVSWYQQTPGQGLQFLFEYFSETQRNKGNFPGRFSGRQFSNSRSEMNVSTLELGDSALYLCASSLGGTSGSDEQFFGPGTRLTVL.

This clone has a single count. This chain joins TRBV19 and TRBJ1-4; a weak D match, TRBD1 (6 bases). CDR1 and CDR2 from the germline V gene are LNHDA and SQIVND (reference sequence). V lost 6 bases, J lost 7 bases, and 15 bases lay in between. CDR3 length equals 14 residues. CDR3: CASSSSQGSEKLFF. The CDR3 DNA reads as TGTGCCAGTAGCTCCTCCCAGGGGAGTGAAAAACTGTTTTTT.

This chain uses TRBV6-6 with TRBJ1-5; D remains unclear. Germline CDR1 and CDR2: MNHNY and SVGAGI (reference sequence). CDR3 length: 12 amino acids. Trimming shortened V by 5 bases and J by 4 bases, and 6 bases separated the two germline ends. CDR3 sequence: CASSEFNQPQHF. The CDR3 nucleotides are TGTGCCAGCAGTGAGTTTAATCAGCCCCAGCATTTT.

The chain couples TRBV7-9 to TRBJ2-5, with D perhaps matching TRBD2 (5 bases). This CDR3 contains 16 residues. From germline, CDR1 is SEHNR and CDR2 FQNEAQ (reference sequence). V was clipped by 3 bases and J by 3 bases, with 17 bases between them. CDR3: CASSFGEWEEEETQYF. Here the CDR3 DNA reads TGTGCCAGCAGCTTTGGGGAGTGGGAAGAGGAAGAGACCCAGTACTTC.

This clone was counted only a few times. The chain couples TRBV7-3 to TRBJ2-1; 7 nucleotides agree with TRBD2. Germline V gives CDR1 SGHTA, CDR2 FQGTGA. The junction had 4 bases not matched to a gene; V was cut back by 1 base and J by 7 bases. This CDR3 comprises 14 residues. Written as DNA, the CDR3 is TGTGCCAGCAGCTTAAGGGGCGGGGGAAATGAGCAGTTCTTC. This sequence encodes CASSLRGGGNEQFF.

This chain joins TRBV28 and TRBJ2-1, with D possibly matching TRBD2 (7 bases). The CDR3 extends over 15 amino acids. Between the trimmed V and J ends, which lost 7 bases and 0 bases, there was a span of 13 bases. CDR1 is MDHEN and CDR2 is SYDVKM in the germline V gene. The CDR3 is CASKLGGGSYNEQFF. The CDR3 DNA reads TGTGCCAGCAAGTTGGGAGGGGGCTCCTACAATGAGCAGTTCTTC. Full variable domain (missing parts from reference TRBV28 and TRBJ2-1): DVKVTQSSRYLVKRTGEKVFLECVQDMDHENMFWYRQDPGLGLRLIYFSYDVKMKEKGDIPEGYSVSREKKERFSLILESASTNQTSMYLCASKLGGGSYNEQFFGPGTRLTVL.

The V call is TRBV7-2, the J call TRBJ1-2, with unresolved D. The ends were cut back, 2 bases at V and 7 bases at J, with 11 bases in the middle. The CDR3 is 13 amino acids. Germline V gene lookup returns CDR1 SGHTA and CDR2 FQGNSA. CDR3 region: CASSLPRQGGYTF. The CDR3, as DNA: TGTGCCAGCAGCTTACCTAGGCAAGGTGGCTACACCTTC. Full variable domain (missing parts from reference TRBV7-2 and TRBJ1-2): GAGVSQSPSNKVTEKGKDVELRCDPISGHTALYWYRQSLGQGLEFLIYFQGNSAPDKSGLPSDRFSAERTGGSVSTLTIQRTQQEDSAVYLCASSLPRQGGYTFGSGTRLTVV.

This clone was observed a handful of times. V and J are TRBV29-1 and TRBJ2-3, with 10 bases lining up with TRBD1. In germline, CDR1 is SQVTM, CDR2 ANQGSEA. Germline trimming cut 7 bases from V and 8 bases from J; bases unmatched to any gene: 12. The CDR3 runs to 14 residues. CDR3 in amino acids: CSAPDRGYLGTQYF. CDR3 bases: TGCAGCGCTCCGGACAGGGGGTACTTAGGTACGCAGTATTTT.

V usage is TRBV5-1 and J usage is TRBJ1-4; 7 bases match TRBD1. The CDR3 is 14 amino acids. J lost 7 bases, V lost 4 bases, and 7 bases had no gene match. CDR1 and CDR2 (germline): SGHRS, YFSETQ. Here the CDR3 reads CASSPAGGGEKLFF. In DNA form, the CDR3 reads TGCGCCAGCAGCCCCGCAGGGGGAGGTGAAAAACTGTTTTTT.

This clone occurred a few times. V and J are TRBV4-3 and TRBJ2-7, with a tentative D call TRBD1 (6 bases). From germline, CDR1 is LGHNA and CDR2 YSLEER. Trimming pared 0 bases from V and 6 bases from J, leaving 12 bases between. The CDR3 loop spans 14 amino acids. DNA for the CDR3: TGCGCCAGCAGCCAAGACCCAGGGGTGGCCGAGCAGTACTTC. Its translation: CASSQDPGVAEQYF.

The gene calls are TRBV4-3 and TRBJ2-3; TRBD1 aligns across 9 bases. Germline CDR1 is LGHNA and CDR2 is YSLEER. Losses at the gene ends were 4 bases for V and 2 bases for J; bases not matched to a gene: 10. This CDR3 is built from 17 residues. CDR3 region: CASSPRIGTGNTDTQYF. CDR3 DNA: TGCGCCAGCAGCCCACGTATAGGGACAGGGAACACAGATACGCAGTATTTT.

This chain connects TRBV11-2 to TRBJ2-7, with 8 positions matching TRBD1. This CDR3 is 13 amino acids long. CDR1 is SGHAT and CDR2 is FQNNGV in the germline V gene. V dropped 5 bases and J dropped 7; count of bases not matched to a gene: 7. The CDR3 nucleotides are TGTGCCAGCAGCGTGCAGGGGGCGCAAGAGCAGTACTTC. Translation: CASSVQGAQEQYF.

The chain couples TRBV11-2 to TRBJ2-2, with D perhaps matching TRBD1 (6 bases). The CDR3 has 14 amino acids. The V end was cut by 6 bases, the J end by 3 bases, with 11 bases between. CDR1 and CDR2 (germline): SGHAT, FQNNGV. In nucleotides, the CDR3 is TGTGCCAGCAGTCCCAACAGGGACACCGGGGAGCTGTTTTTT. Its protein is CASSPNRDTGELFF.

This clone was seen a few times. The V call is TRBV25-1, the J call TRBJ2-2; D is possibly TRBD1 (5 bases). The germline V gene has CDR1 MGHDK and CDR2 SYGVNS. The V gene lost 7 bases and the J gene lost 1 base, with 13 bases spanning the gap. The CDR3 covers 15 residues. CDR3 in amino acids: CASTPGAGNTGELFF. The CDR3 nucleotides are TGTGCCAGCACCCCTGGGGCAGGGAACACCGGGGAGCTGTTTTTT.

A few counts support this clone. The chain employs TRBV25-1 and TRBJ1-2; D gene uncertain. V dropped 0 bases and J dropped 9 bases, with 14 bases sitting between them. The CDR3 has 14 amino acids. The germline V gene has CDR1 MGHDK and CDR2 SYGVNS. As DNA, the CDR3 is TGTGCCAGCAGTGAATATGGAGGTCCGATGAGCTACACCTTC. It encodes CASSEYGGPMSYTF.

This clone was found once. The gene calls are TRBV2 and TRBJ2-1; 12 bases line up with TRBD2. The CDR3 has 14 amino acids. The germline V gene has CDR1 SNHLY and CDR2 FYNNEI. The ends lost 10 bases at V and 2 bases at J; junction bases unmatched: 3. This CDR3 reads CATLAGGPYNEQFF. The CDR3 DNA is TGTGCCACCCTAGCGGGAGGGCCCTACAATGAGCAGTTCTTC.

This chain links TRBV5-4 with TRBJ2-1; 16 nucleotides align to TRBD2. The V gene end was trimmed by 3 bases and the J gene end by 9 bases; junction bases not matched to a gene: 6. The CDR3 is 16 residues long. Per germline, CDR1 SGHNT and CDR2 YYREEE (reference sequence). CDR3 sequence reads: CASSSGTSGRGGEQFF. The CDR3 DNA is TGTGCCAGCAGCTCAGGGACTAGCGGGAGGGGAGGTGAGCAGTTCTTC. Combining the CDR3 with reference TRBV5-4 and TRBJ2-1 gives the whole variable domain ETGVTQSPTHLIKTRGQQVTLRCSSQSGHNTVSWYQQALGQGPQFIFQYYREEENGRGNFPPRFSGLQFPNYSSELNVNALELDDSALYLCASSSGTSGRGGEQFFGPGTRLTVL.

The rearrangement uses TRBV30 and TRBJ1-5; a weak D match, TRBD1 (6 bases). The V end was cut by 3 bases, the J end by 6 bases, with 21 bases between. This CDR3 comprises 16 residues. Germline V lookup: CDR1 GTSNPN, CDR2 SVGIG (reference sequence). The CDR3 reads CAWSVGFQGITQPQHF. The DNA of the CDR3 is TGTGCCTGGAGCGTAGGGTTCCAGGGGATCACTCAGCCCCAGCATTTT.

The chain has TRBV29-1 and TRBJ1-2, with 11 bases fitting TRBD1. Germline values: CDR1 SQVTM, CDR2 ANQGSEA. The CDR3 contains 13 residues. Losses at the gene ends were 3 bases for V and 8 bases for J; bases not matched to a gene: 5. The CDR3 sequence is CSVEDRGLSGYTF. In nucleotides, the CDR3 is TGCAGCGTTGAGGACAGGGGGCTTAGCGGCTACACCTTC.

This chain joins TRBV11-2 and TRBJ1-4; D is undetermined. This CDR3 is built from 14 residues. Trimming stripped 4 bases from V and 6 bases from J, with 12 bases between. Germline V gene sequence: CDR1 SGHAT, CDR2 FQNNGV. The CDR3 protein is CASSSRAGHEKLFF. As DNA, the CDR3 is TGTGCCAGCAGCTCAAGAGCGGGCCATGAAAAACTGTTTTTT.

This chain connects TRBV5-1 to TRBJ1-2; TRBD1 matches 9 bases. J lost 4 bases, V lost 4 bases, and 8 bases had no gene match. The germline gives CDR1 SGHRS, CDR2 YFSETQ. This CDR3 comprises 15 residues. CDR3 in amino acids: CASSGTGLRSYGYTF. As DNA, the CDR3 is TGCGCCAGCAGCGGGACAGGGCTTCGTTCCTATGGCTACACCTTC.

This clone was found once. V gene TRBV28 combines with J gene TRBJ2-7; TRBD2 matches at 11 bases. From germline, CDR1 is MDHEN and CDR2 SYDVKM. The CDR3 consists of 17 residues. Trimming removed 7 bases from V and 3 bases from J; junction bases left unmatched: 14. DNA for the CDR3: TGTGCCAGCAATCGACTAGCGGGACTCAGCCCCAACTACGAGCAGTACTTC. Protein sequence: CASNRLAGLSPNYEQYF.

The genes are TRBV5-6 and TRBJ2-7, with D maybe TRBD1 (6 bases). From germline, CDR1 is SGHDT and CDR2 YYEEEE. This CDR3 is 13 amino acids long. The V and J ends lost 2 bases and 0 bases respectively, with 6 bases between them. CDR3 sequence: CASSFRGSYEQYF. CDR3 coding DNA: TGTGCCAGCAGCTTCAGGGGCTCCTACGAGCAGTACTTC.

V is TRBV29-1 and J is TRBJ1-4; D may be TRBD1 (5 bases). Trimming shortened V by 6 bases and J by 6 bases, and 17 bases separated the two germline ends. This CDR3 contains 14 residues. Looked up from germline, CDR1 is SQVTM and CDR2 is ANQGSEA. The CDR3 sequence is CSVVHGGIDEKLFF. The CDR3 DNA is TGCAGCGTAGTGCATGGGGGGATCGATGAAAAACTGTTTTTT.

The V call is TRBV11-2, the J call TRBJ2-3, with a possible D match to TRBD2 (6 bases). The CDR3 has 16 residues. CDR1 is SGHAT, CDR2 FQNNGV, per germline. Trimming cost V 1 base and J 2 bases, with 13 bases left between them. CDR3 protein: CASSLVVGGVTDTQYF. The CDR3 DNA sequence: TGTGCCAGCAGCTTAGTCGTGGGCGGGGTCACAGATACGCAGTATTTT.

The chain uses TRBV25-1 and TRBJ2-3, with D tentatively TRBD2 (5 bases). Germline CDR1 MGHDK, CDR2 SYGVNS. CDR3 length equals 15 residues. The ends were cut back, 8 bases at V and 0 bases at J, with 15 bases in the middle. CDR3 protein: CASVDTRTSTDTQYF. DNA of the CDR3: TGTGCCAGCGTCGACACAAGGACTAGCACAGATACGCAGTATTTT. Looking up the rest from reference TRBV25-1 and TRBJ2-3 gives the full variable domain: EADIYQTPRYLVIGTGKKITLECSQTMGHDKMYWYQQDPGMELHLIHYSYGVNSTEKGDLSSESTVSRIRTEHFPLTLESARPSHTSQYLCASVDTRTSTDTQYFGPGTRLTVL.